These T cell receptor beta chains were read from a single sample in a study of monozygotic twins with cystic fibrosis. Here immunoSEQ multiplex PCR was the method, and the copy in TCRdb shows in-frame clones only, minus some. The table records 20,000 to 30,000 clones, about nine tenths of them present only once. The sample consisted of blood. The receptors were gathered from a girl aged 2 to 10 with cystic fibrosis. CDR3s include the opening cysteine and the closing phenylalanine or tryptophan. D genes are given only for firm matches. Not every row has a clone size; where given, it reads once, few, many or a size class.

TRBV5-5	TRBD1	-	TRBJ1-2	15	CASNPVRGTLYGYTF	TGTGCCAGCAACCCCGTCAGGGGGACCCTTTATGGCTACACCTTC
TRBV30	-	-	TRBJ2-2	13	CAWMPGSHGELFF	TGTGCCTGGATGCCGGGGTCGCACGGGGAGCTGTTTTTT
TRBV4-2	TRBD2	-	TRBJ2-3	18	CASSEGLAGGPSTDTQYF	TGTGCCAGCAGCGAGGGACTAGCGGGGGGGCCAAGCACAGATACGCAGTATTTT
TRBV19	TRBD1	-	TRBJ1-1	13	CASSIQGQTEAFF	TGTGCCAGTAGTATCCAGGGACAGACTGAAGCTTTCTTT
TRBV6-5	-	-	TRBJ1-6	15	CASSYGTQRNSPLHF	TGTGCCAGCAGTTACGGGACCCAAAGAAATTCACCCCTCCACTTT
TRBV7-9	-	-	TRBJ2-4	15	CASSSPGPSKDIQYF	TGTGCCAGCAGCTCTCCGGGACCTAGTAAGGACATTCAGTACTTC
TRBV15	-	-	TRBJ1-5	16	CATSRGGASSNQPQHF	TGTGCCACCAGCAGAGGGGGCGCTTCAAGCAATCAGCCCCAGCATTTT
TRBV5-4	-	-	TRBJ2-1	13	CASSIGLYNEQFF	TGTGCCAGCAGCATCGGACTATACAATGAGCAGTTCTTC
TRBV9	TRBD1	-	TRBJ1-2	15	CASSDQGVEGYGYTF	TGTGCCAGCAGCGATCAGGGGGTTGAAGGCTATGGCTACACCTTC
TRBV4-1	TRBD1	-	TRBJ2-3	17	CASSPPSGTGYTDTQYF	TGCGCCAGCAGCCCCCCGTCCGGGACAGGCTACACAGATACGCAGTATTTT
TRBV18	TRBD1	-	TRBJ1-2	14	CASSPPDRAEGYTF	TGTGCCAGCTCACCACCGGACAGGGCCGAGGGCTACACCTTC
TRBV5-4	TRBD1	-	TRBJ2-2	14	CASSGTANTGELFF	TGTGCCAGCAGCGGGACAGCGAACACCGGGGAGCTGTTTTTT
TRBV6-6	TRBD1	-	TRBJ2-1	14	CASGRDSGNNEQFF	TGTGCCAGCGGCCGGGACAGTGGGAACAATGAGCAGTTCTTC
TRBV7-6	TRBD2	-	TRBJ2-7	16	CASSKGSGGSAYEQYF	TGTGCCAGCAGCAAAGGAAGCGGGGGGTCAGCCTACGAGCAGTACTTC
TRBV19	TRBD1	-	TRBJ2-1	13	CASTGQGQGEQFF	TGTGCCAGCACTGGACAGGGCCAAGGTGAGCAGTTCTTC
TRBV30	-	-	TRBJ2-1	13	CAWARDPYNEQFF	TGTGCCTGGGCCCGGGACCCGTACAATGAGCAGTTCTTC
TRBV5-8	-	-	TRBJ1-2	16	CASSQGNAWGVYGYTF	TGTGCCAGCAGTCAGGGTAACGCCTGGGGGGTCTATGGCTACACCTTC
TRBV30	TRBD1	-	TRBJ2-7	17	CAWSVPRDRVGTYEQYF	TGTGCCTGGAGTGTACCCCGCGACAGGGTTGGGACCTACGAGCAGTACTTC
TRBV7-2	TRBD1	-	TRBJ2-2	15	CASSSRTGGTGELFF	TGTGCCAGCAGCTCCCGGACAGGGGGCACCGGGGAGCTGTTTTTT
TRBV7-7	-	-	TRBJ2-3	16	CASSLTPGASTDTQYF	TGTGCCAGCAGCTTAACCCCCGGGGCGTCCACAGATACGCAGTATTTT
TRBV5-1	-	once	TRBJ2-4	11	CASKEGNIQYF	TGCGCCAGCAAAGAGGGAAACATTCAGTACTTC
TRBV7-9	TRBD1	-	TRBJ1-6	19	CASSSPSQGAVTYNSPLHF	TGTGCCAGCAGCTCCCCCTCACAGGGGGCGGTAACCTATAATTCACCCCTCCACTTT
TRBV14	-	-	TRBJ2-4	15	CASSPFMDREGIQYF	TGTGCCAGCAGCCCATTTATGGACAGGGAGGGCATTCAGTACTTC
TRBV5-1	-	-	TRBJ2-5	16	CASSPGAGNFQETQYF	TGCGCCAGCAGCCCCGGGGCAGGTAACTTCCAAGAGACCCAGTACTTC
TRBV30	-	once	TRBJ2-2	13	CAWSVGGTGELFF	TGTGCCTGGAGTGTGGGGGGAACCGGGGAGCTGTTTTTT
TRBV5-4	-	-	TRBJ2-4	13	CASSLTAKNIQYF	TGTGCCAGCAGCTTAACAGCCAAAAACATTCAGTACTTC
TRBV20-1	-	-	TRBJ1-1	10	CSAPRDEAFF	TGCAGTGCTCCCAGGGACGAAGCTTTCTTT
TRBV5-8	-	-	TRBJ2-7	12	CASSYTAYEQYF	TGTGCCAGCAGTTACACGGCCTACGAGCAGTACTTC
TRBV5-1	-	-	TRBJ1-1	13	CASSSGPHTEAFF	TGCGCCAGCAGCTCGGGACCGCACACTGAAGCTTTCTTT
TRBV4-3	-	-	TRBJ2-4	20	CASSQELRLGVGGDKNIQYF	TGCGCCAGCAGCCAAGAACTCCGCCTAGGCGTAGGGGGGGACAAAAACATTCAGTACTTC
TRBV27	-	-	TRBJ1-1	15	CATTISAGLNTEAFF	TGTGCCACCACTATATCGGCCGGGCTGAACACTGAAGCTTTCTTT
TRBV7-6	-	-	TRBJ2-7	13	CASSLDRRYEQYF	TGTGCCAGCAGCTTAGACAGGAGGTACGAGCAGTACTTC
TRBV7-7	-	-	TRBJ2-5	12	CASSPSLETQYF	TGTGCCAGCAGCCCCTCCCTGGAGACCCAGTACTTC
TRBV4-3	-	-	TRBJ2-7	15	CASSLLWSPTYEQYF	TGCGCCAGCAGCCTCCTTTGGTCGCCAACCTACGAGCAGTACTTC
TRBV11-2	-	-	TRBJ2-7	13	CASSLVTVGEQYF	TGTGCCAGCAGCTTAGTGACGGTGGGGGAGCAGTACTTC
TRBV7-2	-	-	TRBJ2-3	16	CASSYGAGARVDTQYF	TGTGCCAGCAGCTATGGGGCGGGGGCTAGGGTAGATACGCAGTATTTT
TRBV5-1	-	-	TRBJ1-2	15	CASSLARRDALGYTF	TGCGCCAGCAGCTTGGCCCGCAGGGACGCTCTTGGCTACACCTTC
TRBV4-1	-	-	TRBJ1-3	16	CASSREDVHSGNTIYF	TGCGCCAGCAGCCGCGAGGACGTCCACTCTGGAAACACCATATATTTT
TRBV7-2	-	-	TRBJ1-5	12	CASSLSYQPQHF	TGTGCCAGCAGCTTAAGCTATCAGCCCCAGCATTTT